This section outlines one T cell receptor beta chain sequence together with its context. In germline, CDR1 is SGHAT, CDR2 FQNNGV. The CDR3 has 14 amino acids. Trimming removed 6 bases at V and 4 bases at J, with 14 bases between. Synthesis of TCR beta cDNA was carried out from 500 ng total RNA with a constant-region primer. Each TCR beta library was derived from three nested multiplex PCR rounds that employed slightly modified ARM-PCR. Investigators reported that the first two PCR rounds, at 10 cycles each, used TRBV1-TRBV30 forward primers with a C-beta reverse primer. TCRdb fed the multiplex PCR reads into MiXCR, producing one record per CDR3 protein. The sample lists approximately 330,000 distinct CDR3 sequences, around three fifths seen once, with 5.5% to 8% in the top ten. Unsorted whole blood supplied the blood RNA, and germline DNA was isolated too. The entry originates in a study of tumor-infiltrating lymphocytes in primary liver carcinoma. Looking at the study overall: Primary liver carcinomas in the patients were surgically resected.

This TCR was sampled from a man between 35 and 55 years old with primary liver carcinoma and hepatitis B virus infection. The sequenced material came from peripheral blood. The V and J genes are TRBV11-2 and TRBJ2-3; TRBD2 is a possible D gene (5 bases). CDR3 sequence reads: CASRGLASSDTQYF. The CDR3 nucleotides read TGTGCCAGCAGGGGCCTCGCTAGCTCAGATACGCAGTATTTT.